This T cell receptor beta chain appears in the sequencing data of a study of shared clonotypes between healthy human individuals. Across the study: Sampling drew on donors who were a couple of women and a few men aged 18 to 49.

Findings and caveats of the study: Clonotypes shared by all four sorted-subset donors had higher generation probabilities than non-shared clonotypes.

The repertoire was sequenced with immunoSEQ multiplex PCR; TCRdb's copy has only in-frame clones and lacks some. The sample lists about 1.5 million clones; 96% were seen once. In the case of this clone: Its antigen is not identified.

The sample consisted of naive CD4+ T cells sorted from blood. Sample subset: CD45RA+ positively selected. The TCR comes from a man between 25 and 39 years old in good health.

For the CDR3, the DNA is TGTGCCAGCAGTTACTCACAGCTCTCCGGGACAGATACGCAGTATTTT. Residues: CASSYSQLSGTDTQYF. This rearrangement joins TRBV6-5 to TRBJ2-3; D uncertain. Germline loops: CDR1 MNHEY, CDR2 SVGAGI. This CDR3 has 16 residues. V dropped 0 bases and J dropped 3 bases, with 13 bases sitting between them.